This entry lists 10 T cell receptor beta chains sequenced from one sample in a study of blood T cell repertoires in COVID-19. The repertoire was sequenced with immunoSEQ multiplex PCR; TCRdb's copy has only in-frame clones and lacks some. The repertoire holds almost 500,000 clones, with 70% to 90% as singletons. The specimen sequenced was PBMCs or T cells enriched from blood (not recorded which). The receptor source for this set is a woman aged 60-75 years who had recovered from COVID-19.

The rearrangement links TRBV19 to TRBJ2-3; D not certain. CDR1 is LNHDA and CDR2 is SQIVND in the germline V gene (reference sequence). V was clipped by 5 bases and J by 1 base, with 16 bases between them. CDR3 length: 16 amino acids. The CDR3 spells CASSFRLIPGTDTQYF. The CDR3 DNA reads as TGTGCCAGTAGTTTCAGACTGATACCCGGCACAGATACGCAGTATTTT.

The table lists this clone with a few counts. V gene TRBV5-5 combines with J gene TRBJ2-3, with 9 positions matching TRBD1. V lost 4 bases to trimming and J lost 2 bases; unmatched junction nucleotides: 8. Germline V gives CDR1 SGHKS, CDR2 YYEKEE (reference sequence). The CDR3 extends over 16 amino acids. For the CDR3, the DNA is TGTGCCAGCAGCCCGGGACGGACAGGGGCCACAGATACGCAGTATTTT. Translated, it gives CASSPGRTGATDTQYF.

V gene TRBV7-8 combines with J gene TRBJ1-6; 9 nucleotides agree with TRBD1. Looked up from germline, CDR1 is SGHVS and CDR2 is FQNEAQ. Trimming cost V 1 base and J 7 bases; bases outside gene matches: 2. CDR3 size: 15 residues. DNA of the CDR3: TGTGCCAGCAGCTTAGGACAGGGGGGGAATTCACCCCTCCACTTT. Translation gives CASSLGQGGNSPLHF.

This sequence joins TRBV6-5 and TRBJ1-3; 7 positions agree with TRBD1. J was trimmed by 4 bases and V by 8 bases; bases with no gene match: 8. Per germline, CDR1 MNHEY and CDR2 SVGAGI. The CDR3 spans 14 residues. The CDR3 nucleotides are TGTGCCAGCTGCCGCGGACAGGACGGAAACACCATATATTTT. Translating gives CASCRGQDGNTIYF.

The chain joins TRBV5-1 to TRBJ1-4; D is possibly TRBD1 (6 bases). Between the trimmed V and J ends, which lost 5 bases and 8 bases, there was a span of 22 bases. Germline CDR1 is SGHRS and CDR2 is YFSETQ. The CDR3 sequence is 16 residues long. The CDR3 DNA follows: TGCGCCAGCAGTCCGATACAGGGTAATGGGGAAGAAAAACTGTTTTTT. Translating gives CASSPIQGNGEEKLFF.

The chain couples TRBV18 to TRBJ1-5; 9 bases are a match to TRBD1. CDR3 length equals 14 residues. The germline V gene has CDR1 KGHSH and CDR2 LQKENI. J was trimmed by 0 bases and V by 9 bases; bases with no gene match: 3. The CDR3 nucleotides are TGTGCCAGAGGACAGGGGTATAGCAATCAGCCCCAGCATTTT. This translates into CARGQGYSNQPQHF.

The chain uses TRBV19 and TRBJ1-5, with 8 bases lining up with TRBD1. Trimming removed 6 bases from V and 3 bases from J; junction bases left unmatched: 7. The germline V gene encodes CDR1 LNHDA and CDR2 SQIVND (reference sequence). This CDR3 contains 15 residues. This chain's CDR3 is CASSGVTGVNQPQHF. DNA for the CDR3: TGTGCCAGTAGCGGTGTGACAGGGGTCAATCAGCCCCAGCATTTT.

The chain combines TRBV2 with TRBJ2-1, with a tentative D call TRBD1 (6 bases). This CDR3 spans 11 amino acids. The V gene lost 10 bases and the J gene lost 5 bases, with 9 bases spanning the gap. CDR1 is SNHLY and CDR2 is FYNNEI in the germline V gene. The CDR3 coding sequence is TGTGCCACAACAGGGCACAATGAGCAGTTCTTC. Encoded protein: CATTGHNEQFF.

CDR3 protein: CASSLRENTEAFF. CDR3 DNA sequence: TGTGCCAGCAGCCTTCGCGAGAACACTGAAGCTTTCTTT. The chain has TRBV27 and TRBJ1-1; D uncertain. The V end was cut by 6 bases, the J end by 1 base, with 9 bases between. The CDR3 is 13 residues long. CDR1 is MNHEY and CDR2 is SMNVEV in the germline V gene (reference sequence).

The rearrangement uses TRBV5-1 and TRBJ2-4; TRBD1 agrees at 7 bases. The CDR3 covers 15 residues. V lost 4 bases, J lost 2 bases, and 6 bases stayed unmatched. CDR1 and CDR2 from the germline V gene are SGHRS and YFSETQ. The CDR3 loop is CASSEGAWTKNIQYF. The CDR3, as DNA: TGCGCCAGCAGCGAGGGGGCTTGGACCAAAAACATTCAGTACTTC.